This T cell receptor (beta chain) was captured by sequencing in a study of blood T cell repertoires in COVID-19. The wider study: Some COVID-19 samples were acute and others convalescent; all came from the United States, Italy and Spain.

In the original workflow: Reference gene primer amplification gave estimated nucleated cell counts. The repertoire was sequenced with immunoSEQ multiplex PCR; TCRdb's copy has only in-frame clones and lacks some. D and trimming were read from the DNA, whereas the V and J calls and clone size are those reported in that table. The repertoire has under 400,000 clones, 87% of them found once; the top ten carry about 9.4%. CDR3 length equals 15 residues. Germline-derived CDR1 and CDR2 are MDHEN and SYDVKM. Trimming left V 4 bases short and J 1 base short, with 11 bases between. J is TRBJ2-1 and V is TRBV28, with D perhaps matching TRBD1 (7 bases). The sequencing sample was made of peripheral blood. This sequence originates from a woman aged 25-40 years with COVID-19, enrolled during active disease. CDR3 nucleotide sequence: TGTGCCAGCAGTTGGGCAGGGGGGTCCTACAATGAGCAGTTCTTC. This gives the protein CASSWAGGSYNEQFF.